This T cell receptor beta chain was identified during a study of blood T cell repertoires in COVID-19. Clinical history as reported by participants underpinned cohort assignment. This clone has a single count. The data were produced by immunoSEQ multiplex PCR, yet TCRdb's version contains in-frame clones alone and is incomplete. The sample contains over 400,000 clones, around 85% of which appear only once. The CDR3 extends over 15 amino acids. Trimming removed 8 bases at V and 3 bases at J, with 16 bases between. Germline CDR1 reads MNHEY; CDR2 reads SMNVEV (reference sequence). The sample was PBMCs or T cells enriched from blood (not recorded which). This receptor was taken from an older woman who had recovered from COVID-19. This rearrangement joins TRBV27 to TRBJ1-4; perhaps TRBD1 as D (5 bases). The DNA of the CDR3 is TGTGCCAGCGGATTGGGGGGGTCCCCTAATGAAAAACTGTTTTTT. Translation: CASGLGGSPNEKLFF. The full variable domain, completed using reference TRBV27 and TRBJ1-4, is EAQVTQNPRYLITVTGKKLTVTCSQNMNHEYMSWYRQDPGLGLRQIYYSMNVEVTDKGDVPEGYKVSRKEKRNFPLILESPSPNQTSLYFCASGLGGSPNEKLFFGSGTQLSVL.